This T cell receptor (beta chain) came from a study of CD8 T cells in Susac syndrome. The study used healthy donors as controls matched for age and sex. cDNA came from about 0.51 to 1 ug RNA primed by random hexamers. Amplification of TCR beta CDR3 was carried out by immunoSEQ multiplex PCR, which covered 54 Vbeta and 13 Jbeta segments. MiXCR, applied by TCRdb to the immunoSEQ multiplex PCR reads, yields one record per CDR3 protein. The table has some 180,000 distinct CDR3 sequences, about 95% seen once; the top ten hold 0.1%. The CDR3 has 15 amino acids. Germline CDR1 DFQATT, CDR2 SNEGSKA (reference sequence). The ends lost 3 bases at V and 8 bases at J; junction bases unmatched: 9.

The chain carries TRBV20-1 and TRBJ2-4; 11 bases match TRBD2. Material for sequencing was CD4+ T cells from PBMCs. This TCR was recovered from a human donor in good health. In DNA form, the CDR3 reads TGCAGTGCTAGTAGACTAGCGGGAAGTTTTGACATTCAGTACTTC. Translating it yields CSASRLAGSFDIQYF.